The 18 T cell receptor beta chains below were found in one sample sequenced in a study of early T cells in non-severe SARS-CoV-2 infection. TCRdb ran MiXCR on the 5' RACE reads and lists one entry per CDR3 protein. The table has approximately 120,000 distinct CDR3 sequences, about 16% seen once. The sequenced material came from whole blood. Source of these receptors: an adult who was a healthcare worker with PCR-confirmed SARS-CoV-2 infection or an uninfected control (not recorded which).

This chain connects TRBV15 to TRBJ1-5, with D possibly matching TRBD1 (5 bases). Germline lookup yields CDR1 LNHNV and CDR2 YYDKDF (reference sequence). The CDR3 covers 16 residues. The V gene lost 2 bases and the J gene lost 0 bases, with 11 bases spanning the gap. CDR3 in amino acids: CATSRRDGASNQPQHF. The CDR3 DNA is TGTGCCACCAGCAGACGGGACGGAGCTAGCAATCAGCCCCAGCATTTT.

The chain uses TRBV20-1 and TRBJ2-5, with D perhaps TRBD1 (6 bases). Germline V gene lookup returns CDR1 DFQATT and CDR2 SNEGSKA (reference sequence). This CDR3 contains 15 residues. Trimming removed 0 bases at V and 5 bases at J, with 16 bases between. Written as DNA, the CDR3 is TGCAGTGCTAGAGAAACTCGGGACAACTGGGAGACCCAGTACTTC. Amino acids: CSARETRDNWETQYF.

The table lists this clonotype with a few counts. The chain couples TRBV30 to TRBJ1-4; D gene unclear. Trimming stripped 0 bases from V and 4 bases from J, with 3 bases between. The germline V gene encodes CDR1 GTSNPN and CDR2 SVGIG (reference sequence). This CDR3 comprises 12 residues. CDR3 nucleotide sequence: TGTGCCTGGAGTGTATATAATGAAAAACTGTTTTTT. Translated, it gives CAWSVYNEKLFF.

This clonotype was detected only a few times. This chain joins TRBV5-5 and TRBJ2-1; D may match TRBD1 or TRBD2 (5 bases each). Looked up from germline, CDR1 is SGHKS and CDR2 is YYEKEE (reference sequence). The CDR3 contains 17 residues. V was cut by 3 bases and J by 0 bases, with 16 bases left in between. CDR3 sequence reads: CASSSSFGASSYNEQFF. In DNA form, the CDR3 reads TGTGCCAGCAGCTCCTCTTTCGGGGCAAGCTCCTACAATGAGCAGTTCTTC. Together with reference TRBV5-5 and TRBJ2-1, the CDR3 gives the full variable domain: DAGVTQSPTHLIKTRGQQVTLRCSPISGHKSVSWYQQVLGQGPQFIFQYYEKEERGRGNFPDRFSARQFPNYSSELNVNALLLGDSALYLCASSSSFGASSYNEQFFGPGTRLTVL.

The chain employs TRBV10-3 and TRBJ2-3, with TRBD2 matching over 11 bases. V shed 3 bases and J 6 bases; nucleotides not matched to a gene: 2. CDR3 length: 14 residues. Germline V lookup: CDR1 ENHRY, CDR2 SYGVKD. As DNA, the CDR3 is TGTGCCATCAGTGACCGGACTAGCGGGGATACGCAGTATTTT. Translated: CAISDRTSGDTQYF.

V usage is TRBV3-1 and J usage is TRBJ2-7, with TRBD2 matching 8 bases. The CDR3 covers 14 residues. CDR1 is LGHDT and CDR2 is YNNKEL in the germline V gene (reference sequence). Trimming at V came to 3 bases and at J to 5 bases, leaving 6 bases not matched to a gene. CDR3 amino acids: CASSQRGAPNEQYF. The CDR3 coding sequence is TGTGCCAGCAGCCAGCGGGGGGCCCCCAACGAGCAGTACTTC.

This chain uses TRBV7-2 with TRBJ2-5; D ambiguous. CDR3 length: 13 amino acids. Trimming stripped 0 bases from V and 4 bases from J, with 6 bases between. In germline, CDR1 is SGHTA, CDR2 FQGNSA. CDR3 loop: CASSLALGETQYF. The DNA for the CDR3 is TGTGCCAGCAGCTTAGCGCTGGGAGAGACCCAGTACTTC. The full variable domain, with the rest looked up from reference TRBV7-2 and TRBJ2-5, is GAGVSQSPSNKVTEKGKDVELRCDPISGHTALYWYRQSLGQGLEFLIYFQGNSAPDKSGLPSDRFSAERTGGSVSTLTIQRTQQEDSAVYLCASSLALGETQYFGPGTRLLVL.

This clonotype was detected a few times. Compared with germline, one end of the junction differs, possibly owing to a read error. The chain joins TRBV12-3 or TRBV12-4 to TRBJ1-1, with no clear D. There are 11 residues in the CDR3. CDR3 sequence reads: CASSREGGLNF. The CDR3 DNA is TGTGCCAGCAGTAGAGAGGGCGGACTTAACTTT.

This chain uses TRBV18 with TRBJ1-1; no reliable D call. The CDR3 length is 14 residues. The V gene lost 3 bases and the J gene lost 0 bases, with 8 bases spanning the gap. The germline CDR1 and CDR2 sequences are KGHSH and LQKENI. The CDR3 DNA reads as TGTGCCAGCTCACCGATGGGTTTGAACACTGAAGCTTTCTTT. As protein: CASSPMGLNTEAFF.

This clonotype has more than one count but fewer than ten. The V gene is TRBV9, the J gene TRBJ2-7, with a possible D match to TRBD1 (7 bases). The CDR3 extends over 16 amino acids. The V and J ends lost 3 bases and 4 bases respectively, with 20 bases between them. The germline V gene has CDR1 SGDLS and CDR2 YYNGEE. The CDR3 DNA is TGTGCCAGCAGCGCCCAGGGGGGTAGTGGCGGGTACGAGCAGTACTTC. Translated, it gives CASSAQGGSGGYEQYF.

This clonotype showed up many times. This sequence joins TRBV4-1 and TRBJ1-5; tentative D call: TRBD1 (5 bases). Germline V CDR1 and CDR2: MGHRA, YSYEKL. CDR3 length: 16 amino acids. The V gene lost 3 bases and the J gene lost 1 base, with 13 bases spanning the gap. CDR3 coding DNA: TGCGCCAGCAGCCAGGGGCAGGGAAGGAGCAATCAGCCCCAGCATTTT. This gives the protein CASSQGQGRSNQPQHF.

This clonotype occurred a few times. The chain joins TRBV29-1 to TRBJ2-2, with D uncertain. Trimming pared 1 base from V and 2 bases from J, leaving 8 bases between. There are 14 residues in the CDR3. Per the germline V gene, CDR1 is SQVTM and CDR2 is ANQGSEA. CDR3 protein: CSVEGWGNTGELFF. Here the CDR3 DNA reads TGCAGCGTTGAAGGGTGGGGAAACACCGGGGAGCTGTTTTTT.

A single count supports this clonotype. This could be a read error, since a much larger clone is one nucleotide away. For the CDR3, the DNA is TGTGCCAGCAGTCCCACAGGGCGGCGGACTGAAGCTTTCTTT. The encoded protein is CASSPTGRRTEAFF. This chain connects TRBV6-5 to TRBJ1-1; D may be TRBD1 (6 bases). Germline CDR1 is MNHEY and CDR2 is SVGAGI. The ends were cut back, 5 bases at V and 5 bases at J, with 15 bases in the middle. The CDR3 runs 14 residues.

This chain connects TRBV29-1 to TRBJ2-7, with 10 nucleotides matching TRBD1. V gave up 6 bases and J gave up 6 bases; unmatched junction bases: 11. CDR3 length: 14 residues. Germline V gene sequence: CDR1 SQVTM, CDR2 ANQGSEA. CDR3 DNA: TGCAGCGTGGGCCTCGGGACAGGGGCTGTCGAGCAGTACTTC. Encoded protein: CSVGLGTGAVEQYF.

Ten or more counts support this clonotype. The CDR3 sequence: CASSPQAGASYEQYF. CDR3 DNA sequence: TGTGCCAGCAGCCCCCAAGCGGGGGCCTCCTACGAGCAGTACTTC. The genes are TRBV7-3 and TRBJ2-7, with TRBD2 matching over 8 bases. The V and J ends lost 5 bases and 0 bases, in that order; junction bases with no gene match: 6. This CDR3 has 15 residues. Germline loops: CDR1 SGHTA, CDR2 FQGTGA.

In this sample, this clonotype turned up many times. The genes are TRBV5-1 and TRBJ2-1, with 7 bases identical to TRBD1. Trimming took 4 bases from V and 4 from J; bases not matched to a gene: 8. Germline CDR1 and CDR2: SGHRS and YFSETQ. The CDR3 has 15 amino acids. CDR3 DNA sequence: TGCGCCAGCAGCAAGGATCGGACAGGTTACAATGAGCAGTTCTTC. This translates into CASSKDRTGYNEQFF.

The genes are TRBV12-3 or TRBV12-4 and TRBJ2-2; D unresolved. V shed 5 bases and J shed 6 bases, with 7 bases lying between them. This CDR3 contains 12 residues. The CDR3, as DNA: TGTGCCAGCAGTGGACGTTCCGGGGAGCTGTTTTTT. Translating gives CASSGRSGELFF.

This clonotype has a handful of counts. V is TRBV5-1 and J is TRBJ2-5; TRBD1 agrees at 9 bases. V lost 6 bases to trimming and J lost 2 bases; unmatched junction nucleotides: 14. The CDR3 runs to 17 residues. The germline CDR1 and CDR2 sequences are SGHRS and YFSETQ. CDR3 region: CASTLTGTGWAQETQYF. The CDR3 bases are TGCGCCAGCACCCTAACGGGGACAGGGTGGGCACAAGAGACCCAGTACTTC.